The 2 T cell receptor beta chains below all came from one sample that was sequenced in a study of blood T cell repertoires in COVID-19. This table comes from immunoSEQ multiplex PCR, and its TCRdb copy is limited to in-frame clones, with some not included. The sample lists some 180,000 clones; around 90% were seen once. Sequenced: peripheral blood. These receptors were taken from a man between 40 and 49 years old with acute or convalescent COVID-19.

CDR3 nucleotides: TGTGCCAGCAGCTTGGTACAGGGGGGGTACGAGCAGTACTTC. Translating it yields CASSLVQGGYEQYF. The chain uses TRBV5-6 and TRBJ2-7, with a possible D match to TRBD1 (8 bases). Germline CDR1 and CDR2: SGHDT and YYEEEE. CDR3 length: 14 amino acids. V was clipped by 0 bases and J by 4 bases, with 11 bases between them.

This clone was detected only once. This sequence joins TRBV6-5 and TRBJ2-2; tentative D call: TRBD2 (5 bases). The CDR3 covers 14 residues. Germline V gives CDR1 MNHEY, CDR2 SVGAGI. V lost 6 bases and J lost 7, with 15 bases in between. CDR3 nucleotides: TGTGCCAGCAGACGCGAAACGGAGGTCGGGGAGCTGTTTTTT. Amino acids: CASRRETEVGELFF.